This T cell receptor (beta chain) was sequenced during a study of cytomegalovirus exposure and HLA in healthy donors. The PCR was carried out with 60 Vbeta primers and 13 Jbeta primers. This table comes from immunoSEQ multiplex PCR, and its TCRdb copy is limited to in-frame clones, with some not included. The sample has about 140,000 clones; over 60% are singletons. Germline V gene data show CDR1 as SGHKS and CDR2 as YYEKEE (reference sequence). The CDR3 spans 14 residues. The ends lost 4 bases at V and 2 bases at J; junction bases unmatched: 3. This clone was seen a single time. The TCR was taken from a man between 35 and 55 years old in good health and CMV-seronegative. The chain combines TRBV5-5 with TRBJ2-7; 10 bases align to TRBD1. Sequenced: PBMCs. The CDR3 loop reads CASSAGQGAYEQYF. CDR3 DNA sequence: TGTGCCAGCAGCGCAGGACAGGGGGCCTACGAGCAGTACTTC.